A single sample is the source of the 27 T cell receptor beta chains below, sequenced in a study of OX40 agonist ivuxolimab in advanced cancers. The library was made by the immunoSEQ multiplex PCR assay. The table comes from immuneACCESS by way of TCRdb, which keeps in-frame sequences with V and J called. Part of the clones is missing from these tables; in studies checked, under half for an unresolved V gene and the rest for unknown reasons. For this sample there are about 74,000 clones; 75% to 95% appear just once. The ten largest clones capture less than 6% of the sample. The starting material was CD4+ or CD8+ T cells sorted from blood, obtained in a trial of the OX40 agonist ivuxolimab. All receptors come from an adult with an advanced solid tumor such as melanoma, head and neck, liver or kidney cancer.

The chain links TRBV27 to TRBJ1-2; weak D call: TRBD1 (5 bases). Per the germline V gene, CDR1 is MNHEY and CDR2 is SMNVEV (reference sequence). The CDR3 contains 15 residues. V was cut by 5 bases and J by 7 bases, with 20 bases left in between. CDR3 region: CASSPIRTGHLGYTF. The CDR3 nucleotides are TGTGCCAGCAGTCCTATCCGGACGGGGCATCTTGGCTACACCTTC.

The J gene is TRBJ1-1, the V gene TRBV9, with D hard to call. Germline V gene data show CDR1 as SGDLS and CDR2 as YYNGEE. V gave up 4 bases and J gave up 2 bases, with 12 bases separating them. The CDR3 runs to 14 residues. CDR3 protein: CASSPGDFNTEAFF. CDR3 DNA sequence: TGTGCCAGCAGCCCCGGTGACTTTAACACTGAAGCTTTCTTT.

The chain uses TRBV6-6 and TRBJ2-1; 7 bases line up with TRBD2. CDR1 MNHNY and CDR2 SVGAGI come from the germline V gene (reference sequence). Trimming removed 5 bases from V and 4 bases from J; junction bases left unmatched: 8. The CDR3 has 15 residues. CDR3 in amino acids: CASSQGSGGYNEQFF. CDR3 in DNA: TGTGCCAGCAGTCAAGGGTCGGGGGGTTACAATGAGCAGTTCTTC.

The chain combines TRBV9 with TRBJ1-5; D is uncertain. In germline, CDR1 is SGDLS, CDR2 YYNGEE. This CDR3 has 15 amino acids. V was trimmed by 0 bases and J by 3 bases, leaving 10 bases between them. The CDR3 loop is CASSVGSYPNQPQHF. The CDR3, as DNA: TGTGCCAGCAGCGTAGGATCCTACCCCAATCAGCCCCAGCATTTT.

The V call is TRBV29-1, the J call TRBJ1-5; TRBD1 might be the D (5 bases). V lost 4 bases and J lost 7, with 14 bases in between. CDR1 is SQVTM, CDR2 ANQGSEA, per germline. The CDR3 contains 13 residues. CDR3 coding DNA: TGCAGCGTTGCACCGGGACTTGGCCAGCCCCAGCATTTT. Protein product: CSVAPGLGQPQHF.

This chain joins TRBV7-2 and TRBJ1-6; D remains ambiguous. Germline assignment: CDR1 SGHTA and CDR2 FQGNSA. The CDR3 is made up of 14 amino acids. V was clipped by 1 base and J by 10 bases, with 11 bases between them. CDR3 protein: CASSLVFIESPLHF. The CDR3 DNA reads TGTGCCAGCAGCTTAGTGTTCATCGAATCACCCCTCCACTTT.

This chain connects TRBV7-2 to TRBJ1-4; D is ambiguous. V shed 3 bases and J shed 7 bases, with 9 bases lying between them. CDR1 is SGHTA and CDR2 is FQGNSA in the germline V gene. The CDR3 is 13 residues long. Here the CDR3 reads CASSFSLGEKLFF. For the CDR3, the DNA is TGTGCCAGCAGCTTCTCCTTGGGTGAAAAACTGTTTTTT.

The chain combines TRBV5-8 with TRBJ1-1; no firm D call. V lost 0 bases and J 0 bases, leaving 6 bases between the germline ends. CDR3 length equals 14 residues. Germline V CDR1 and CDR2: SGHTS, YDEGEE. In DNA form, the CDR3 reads TGTGCCAGCAGCTTGGGACGCTTGAACACTGAAGCTTTCTTT. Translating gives CASSLGRLNTEAFF.

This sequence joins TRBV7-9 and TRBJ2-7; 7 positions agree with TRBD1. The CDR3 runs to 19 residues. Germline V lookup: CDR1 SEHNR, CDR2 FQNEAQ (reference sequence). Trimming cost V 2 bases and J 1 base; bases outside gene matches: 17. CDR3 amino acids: CASSLNHRSDTGVSYEQYF. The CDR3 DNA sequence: TGTGCCAGCAGCTTAAACCATCGGTCAGACACAGGGGTTTCCTACGAGCAGTACTTC.

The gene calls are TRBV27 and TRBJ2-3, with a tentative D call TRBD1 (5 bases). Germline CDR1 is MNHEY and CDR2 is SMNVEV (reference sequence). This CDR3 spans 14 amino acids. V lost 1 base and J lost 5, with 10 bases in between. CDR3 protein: CASSLYWGEDTQYF. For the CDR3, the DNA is TGTGCCAGCAGTTTATACTGGGGCGAAGATACGCAGTATTTT.

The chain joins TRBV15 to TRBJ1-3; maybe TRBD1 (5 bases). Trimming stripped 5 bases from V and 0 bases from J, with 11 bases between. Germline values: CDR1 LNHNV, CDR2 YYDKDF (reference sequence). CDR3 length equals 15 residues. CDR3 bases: TGTGCCACCAGCGACGGGACCGACTCTGGAAACACCATATATTTT. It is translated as CATSDGTDSGNTIYF.

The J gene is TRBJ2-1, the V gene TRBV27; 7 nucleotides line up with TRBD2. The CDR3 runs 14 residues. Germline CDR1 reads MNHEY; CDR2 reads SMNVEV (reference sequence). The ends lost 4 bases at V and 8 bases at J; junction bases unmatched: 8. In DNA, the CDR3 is TGTGCCAGCAGTTCTACGGGAGGCAGGGATGAGCAGTTCTTC. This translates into CASSSTGGRDEQFF.

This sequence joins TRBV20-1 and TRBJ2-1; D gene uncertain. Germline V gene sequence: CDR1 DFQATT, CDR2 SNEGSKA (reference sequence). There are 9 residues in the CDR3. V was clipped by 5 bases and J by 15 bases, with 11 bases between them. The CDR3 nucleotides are TGCAGTGCTCCCGGGTCCCCGTTCTTC. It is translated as CSAPGSPFF.

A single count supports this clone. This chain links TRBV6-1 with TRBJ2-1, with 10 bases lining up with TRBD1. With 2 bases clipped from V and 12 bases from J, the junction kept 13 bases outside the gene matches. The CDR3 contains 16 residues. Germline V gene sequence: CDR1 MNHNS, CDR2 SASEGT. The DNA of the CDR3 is TGTGCCAGCAGTGAAATTCCCGGGACAGGGGTTCATAGGCAGTTCTTC. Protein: CASSEIPGTGVHRQFF.

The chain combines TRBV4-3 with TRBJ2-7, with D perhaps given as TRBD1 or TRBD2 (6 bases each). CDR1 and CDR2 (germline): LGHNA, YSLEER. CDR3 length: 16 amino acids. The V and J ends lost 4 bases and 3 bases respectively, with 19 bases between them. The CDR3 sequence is CASSPTTGAQHYEQYF. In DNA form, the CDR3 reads TGCGCCAGCAGCCCAACAACGGGGGCCCAGCACTACGAGCAGTACTTC.

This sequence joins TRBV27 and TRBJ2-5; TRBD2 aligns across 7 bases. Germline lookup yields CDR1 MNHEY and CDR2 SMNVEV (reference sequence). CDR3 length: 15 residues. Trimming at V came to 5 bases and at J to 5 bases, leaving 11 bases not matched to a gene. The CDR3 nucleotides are TGTGCCAGCAGTGGCTGGGGGAGGGATTGGGAGACCCAGTACTTC. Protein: CASSGWGRDWETQYF.

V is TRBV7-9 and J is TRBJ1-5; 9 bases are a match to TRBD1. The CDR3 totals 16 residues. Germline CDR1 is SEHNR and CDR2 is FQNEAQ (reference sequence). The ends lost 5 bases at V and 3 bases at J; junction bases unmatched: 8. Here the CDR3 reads CASSHVGTGINQPQHF. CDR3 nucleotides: TGTGCCAGCAGCCACGTCGGGACAGGGATCAATCAGCCCCAGCATTTT.

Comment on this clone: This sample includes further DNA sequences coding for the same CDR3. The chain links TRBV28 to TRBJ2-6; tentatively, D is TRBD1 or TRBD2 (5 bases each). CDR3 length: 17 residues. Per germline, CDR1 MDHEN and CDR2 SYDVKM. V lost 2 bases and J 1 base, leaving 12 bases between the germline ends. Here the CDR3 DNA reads TGTGCCAGCAGTTTAGGGGCAGGAGGTTCTGGGGCCAACGTCCTGACTTTC. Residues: CASSLGAGGSGANVLTF.

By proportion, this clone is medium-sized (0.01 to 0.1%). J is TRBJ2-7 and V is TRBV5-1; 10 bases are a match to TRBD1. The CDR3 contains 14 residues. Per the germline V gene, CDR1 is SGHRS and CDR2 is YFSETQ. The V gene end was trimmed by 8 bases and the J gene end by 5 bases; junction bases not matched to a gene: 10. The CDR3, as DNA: TGCGCCAGTTGGTCCGGGACAGGGGTCCACGAGCAGTACTTC. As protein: CASWSGTGVHEQYF.

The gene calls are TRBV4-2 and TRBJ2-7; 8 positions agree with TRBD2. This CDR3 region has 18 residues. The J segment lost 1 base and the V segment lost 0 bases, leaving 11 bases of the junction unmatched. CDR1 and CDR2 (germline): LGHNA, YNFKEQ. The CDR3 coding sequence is TGTGCCAGCAGCCAAGAGAGGGGAGCTAGCGGGTATTCCTACGAGCAGTACTTC. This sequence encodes CASSQERGASGYSYEQYF.

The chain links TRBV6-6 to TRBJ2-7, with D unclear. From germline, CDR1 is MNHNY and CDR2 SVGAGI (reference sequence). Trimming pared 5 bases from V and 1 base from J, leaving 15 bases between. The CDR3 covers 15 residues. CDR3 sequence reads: CASSLTRAPSYEQYF. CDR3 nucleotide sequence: TGTGCCAGCAGTCTCACCCGGGCCCCGTCCTACGAGCAGTACTTC.

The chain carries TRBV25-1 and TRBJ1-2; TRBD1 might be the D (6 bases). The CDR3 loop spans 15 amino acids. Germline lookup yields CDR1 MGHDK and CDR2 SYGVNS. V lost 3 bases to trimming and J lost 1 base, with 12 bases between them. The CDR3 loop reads CASSEGAGVNYGYTF. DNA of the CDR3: TGTGCCAGCAGTGAGGGGGCAGGAGTTAACTATGGCTACACCTTC.

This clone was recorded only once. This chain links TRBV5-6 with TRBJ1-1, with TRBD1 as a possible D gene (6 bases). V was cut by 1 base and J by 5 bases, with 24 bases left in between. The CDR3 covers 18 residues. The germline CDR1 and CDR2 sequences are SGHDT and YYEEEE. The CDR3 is CASSLRSYGGQGSTEAFF. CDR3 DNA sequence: TGTGCCAGCAGCTTGAGGAGTTACGGGGGGCAGGGATCTACTGAAGCTTTCTTT.

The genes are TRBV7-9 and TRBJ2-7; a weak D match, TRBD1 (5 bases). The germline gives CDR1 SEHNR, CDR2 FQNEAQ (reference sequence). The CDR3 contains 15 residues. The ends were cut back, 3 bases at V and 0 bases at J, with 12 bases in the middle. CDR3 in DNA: TGTGCCAGCAGCTTGGGGCTGGGGCCCTCCTACGAGCAGTACTTC. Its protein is CASSLGLGPSYEQYF.

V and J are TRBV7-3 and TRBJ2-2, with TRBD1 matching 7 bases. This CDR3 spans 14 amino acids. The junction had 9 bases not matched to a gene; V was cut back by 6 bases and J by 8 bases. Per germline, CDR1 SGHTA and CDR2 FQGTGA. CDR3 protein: CASSYTGVEGELFF. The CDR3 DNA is TGTGCCAGCAGTTATACAGGGGTAGAAGGGGAGCTGTTTTTT.

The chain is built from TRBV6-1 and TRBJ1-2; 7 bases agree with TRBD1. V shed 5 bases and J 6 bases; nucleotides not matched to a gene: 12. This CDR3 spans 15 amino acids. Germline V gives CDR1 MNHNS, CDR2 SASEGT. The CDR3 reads CASSIPRQGAHGYTF. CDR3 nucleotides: TGTGCCAGCAGTATCCCGAGACAGGGTGCCCATGGCTACACCTTC.

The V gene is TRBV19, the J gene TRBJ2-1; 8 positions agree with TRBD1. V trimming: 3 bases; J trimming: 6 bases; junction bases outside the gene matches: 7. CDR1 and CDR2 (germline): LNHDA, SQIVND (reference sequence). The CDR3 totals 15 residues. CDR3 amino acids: CASSIGTGLGNEQFF. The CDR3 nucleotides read TGTGCCAGTAGTATCGGGACAGGCCTCGGCAATGAGCAGTTCTTC.